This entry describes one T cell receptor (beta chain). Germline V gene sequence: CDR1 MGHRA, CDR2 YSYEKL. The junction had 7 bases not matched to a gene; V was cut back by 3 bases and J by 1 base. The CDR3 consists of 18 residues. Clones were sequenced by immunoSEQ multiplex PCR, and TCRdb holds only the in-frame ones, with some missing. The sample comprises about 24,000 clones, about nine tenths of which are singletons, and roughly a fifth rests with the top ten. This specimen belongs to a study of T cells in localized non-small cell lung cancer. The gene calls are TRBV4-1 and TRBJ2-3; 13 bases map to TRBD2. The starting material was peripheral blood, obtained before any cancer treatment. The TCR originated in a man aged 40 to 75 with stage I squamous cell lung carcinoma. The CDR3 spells CASSHLLAGGHGTDTQYF. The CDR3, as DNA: TGCGCCAGCAGCCATCTACTAGCGGGGGGGCACGGCACAGATACGCAGTATTTT.